This T cell receptor beta chain is from a study of regulatory T cells in long-lasting Graves disease. In germline, CDR1 is WNHNN, CDR2 SYGVQD (reference sequence). The CDR3 consists of 13 residues. The V gene lost 8 bases and the J gene lost 2 bases, with 11 bases spanning the gap. Time point described: newly diagnosed GD, antithyroid drugs for less than 3 months. The authors made the TCR library using RNA they extracted from PBMCs. The authors drew patients from an endocrinology department in Xi'an, China. The table lists this clonotype with a few counts. Building of the TCR beta libraries involved iRepertoire HTBI primers and Arm-PCR of CDR3 regions. Each CDR3 protein is one row after TCRdb ran MiXCR on the multiplex PCR reads. The sample carries over 300,000 distinct CDR3 sequences, roughly 16% recorded once.

The specimen comprised peripheral blood mononuclear cells (PBMCs), sampled at new diagnosis, from a patient treated with antithyroid drugs. The chain is built from TRBV10-1 and TRBJ2-3; no definite D call. This sequence was found in a female donor with Graves disease. CDR3 loop: CASRTDDTDTQYF. In DNA form, the CDR3 reads TGCGCCAGCCGTACGGACGACACAGATACGCAGTATTTT.